What follows are 30 T cell receptor beta chains derived from one specimen sequenced in a study of blood T cell repertoires in COVID-19 (TCRdb year 2020). The library was obtained by the immunoSEQ multiplex PCR assay. Entries here come from immuneACCESS through TCRdb and include only in-frame sequences with V and J called. Some clones fail to appear in such tables; in the studies checked, an unresolved V gene covers under half of the shortfall, and the cause of the remainder is unknown. This sample has 200,000 or so clones in its table, and around 92% of those were observed once. The ten top clones hold roughly 8.8% of the sample. The specimen was PBMCs or T cells enriched from blood (not recorded which). The source of these receptors is a woman aged 18-29 years who had recovered from COVID-19.

The chain couples TRBV18 to TRBJ1-6; D possibly corresponds to TRBD1 (6 bases). Germline V gene data show CDR1 as KGHSH and CDR2 as LQKENI. V was pared by 2 bases and J by 7 bases, with 12 bases between. The CDR3 is made up of 15 amino acids. The CDR3 sequence: CASSPRAGVNSPLHF. The CDR3 DNA is TGTGCCAGCTCACCAAGGGCAGGGGTGAATTCACCCCTCCACTTT.

This rearrangement joins TRBV6-5 to TRBJ2-1, with TRBD2 matching over 9 bases. CDR3 length equals 13 residues. Germline loops: CDR1 MNHEY, CDR2 SVGAGI. Trimming cost V 8 bases and J 10 bases; bases outside gene matches: 9. The CDR3 spells CASGAGGLTEQFF. CDR3 DNA sequence: TGTGCCAGCGGAGCGGGGGGCCTAACGGAGCAGTTCTTC.

The chain has TRBV5-4 and TRBJ1-1, with 7 bases fitting TRBD1. The germline gives CDR1 SGHNT, CDR2 YYREEE (reference sequence). The CDR3 has 13 residues. Germline trimming cut 6 bases from V and 9 bases from J; bases unmatched to any gene: 11. The CDR3 coding sequence is TGTGCCAGCATCCCAGGGGGGCAGGGAAAAGCTTTCTTT. It translates to CASIPGGQGKAFF.

This clone is a singleton in its sample. The chain's CDR3 is CASSTTGLEGANVLTF. The CDR3 DNA sequence: TGTGCCAGCAGCACGACAGGGCTCGAGGGGGCCAACGTCCTGACTTTC. The V and J genes are TRBV7-9 and TRBJ2-6; TRBD1 matches 7 bases. Trimming took 5 bases from V and 4 from J; bases not matched to a gene: 8. Per germline, CDR1 SEHNR and CDR2 FQNEAQ (reference sequence). There are 16 residues in the CDR3.

The rearrangement links TRBV4-1 to TRBJ1-2, with D possibly TRBD1 on 5 matching bases. The CDR3 contains 16 residues. V was shortened by 4 bases and J by 0 bases, with 15 bases between the two germline ends. From germline, CDR1 is MGHRA and CDR2 YSYEKL. CDR3 region: CASSLTEVLANYGYTF. The CDR3 DNA is TGCGCCAGCAGCCTGACAGAGGTCCTAGCTAACTATGGCTACACCTTC.

This chain uses TRBV28 with TRBJ1-3, with D uncertain. The germline V and J ends were trimmed by 3 bases and 2 bases, with 5 bases remaining between them. This CDR3 contains 13 residues. The germline V gene encodes CDR1 MDHEN and CDR2 SYDVKM. The CDR3 is CASSFYAGNTIYF. CDR3 DNA sequence: TGTGCCAGCAGTTTTTATGCTGGAAACACCATATATTTT.

The chain is built from TRBV5-1 and TRBJ1-1; no clear D. V was shortened by 2 bases and J by 1 base, with 9 bases between the two germline ends. This CDR3 is 14 amino acids long. The V gene's germline CDR1 is SGHRS and CDR2 YFSETQ. The CDR3 DNA reads as TGCGCCAGCAGCTTAAACACAGCGAACACTGAAGCTTTCTTT. Its translation is CASSLNTANTEAFF.

This CDR3 is CASSFDSWTGGGYTF. Here the CDR3 DNA reads TGCGCCAGCAGCTTCGATAGTTGGACAGGGGGTGGCTACACCTTC. V is TRBV5-1 and J is TRBJ1-2, with 10 positions matching TRBD1. Trimming cost V 2 bases and J 7 bases; bases outside gene matches: 8. The CDR3 covers 15 residues. Germline values: CDR1 SGHRS, CDR2 YFSETQ.

The chain carries TRBV29-1 and TRBJ2-1; D is undetermined. V lost 6 bases to trimming and J lost 4 bases, with 7 bases between them. Germline CDR1 SQVTM, CDR2 ANQGSEA. This CDR3 comprises 11 residues. In DNA, the CDR3 is TGCAGCGTCGCAGGATACAATGAGCAGTTCTTC. It is translated as CSVAGYNEQFF.

The CDR3 DNA is TGTGCCAGCGCACGGGGGGGCGATCGCACAGATACGCAGTATTTT. It codes for CASARGGDRTDTQYF. The rearrangement uses TRBV6-5 and TRBJ2-3; 8 nucleotides match TRBD2. With V trimmed by 8 bases and J by 1 base, 8 bases remained unmatched. CDR3 length: 15 amino acids. Germline V gene data show CDR1 as MNHEY and CDR2 as SVGAGI.

The chain has TRBV5-1 and TRBJ2-7; TRBD1 matches 7 bases. CDR3 length: 15 amino acids. With 2 bases clipped from V and 2 bases from J, the junction kept 7 bases outside the gene matches. Germline loops: CDR1 SGHRS, CDR2 YFSETQ. The CDR3 spells CASSFDPGGTYEQYF. CDR3 in DNA: TGCGCCAGCAGCTTTGATCCAGGGGGTACCTACGAGCAGTACTTC.

J is TRBJ1-2 and V is TRBV7-9; 10 nucleotides line up with TRBD1. This CDR3 comprises 18 residues. The J segment lost 6 bases and the V segment lost 5 bases, leaving 18 bases of the junction unmatched. Germline CDR1 SEHNR, CDR2 FQNEAQ (reference sequence). The CDR3 nucleotides are TGTGCCAGCAGCACTAGTCGGGAGCGCGGGACAGGGGTCGATGGCTACACCTTC. It yields the protein CASSTSRERGTGVDGYTF.

The chain carries TRBV30 and TRBJ2-3, with D maybe TRBD1 (6 bases). Germline lookup yields CDR1 GTSNPN and CDR2 SVGIG (reference sequence). CDR3 length: 14 amino acids. The V and J ends lost 4 bases and 0 bases respectively, with 11 bases between them. The CDR3 spells CAWTQGPSTDTQYF. The DNA for the CDR3 is TGTGCCTGGACACAGGGTCCTAGCACAGATACGCAGTATTTT. The whole variable domain, filled in from reference TRBV30 and TRBJ2-3, reads SQTIHQWPATLVQPVGSPLSLECTVEGTSNPNLYWYRQAAGRGLQLLFYSVGIGQISSEVPQNLSASRPQDRQFILSSKKLLLSDSGFYLCAWTQGPSTDTQYFGPGTRLTVL.

The V gene is TRBV29-1, the J gene TRBJ2-3; 9 bases are shared with TRBD2. The CDR3 is made up of 15 amino acids. V shed 4 bases, J shed 2 bases, and the junction held 7 bases outside the gene matches. The germline V gene encodes CDR1 SQVTM and CDR2 ANQGSEA. The DNA for the CDR3 is TGCAGCGTTGTTAGCGGGGGACCTTACACAGATACGCAGTATTTT. Residues: CSVVSGGPYTDTQYF.

The V gene is TRBV18, the J gene TRBJ2-5; D is unclear. V was clipped by 3 bases and J by 2 bases, with 7 bases between them. Germline values: CDR1 KGHSH, CDR2 LQKENI. The CDR3 is 13 amino acids. CDR3 protein: CASSPAIQETQYF. CDR3 in DNA: TGTGCCAGCTCACCGGCAATACAAGAGACCCAGTACTTC.

The gene calls are TRBV3-1 (or the pseudogene TRBV3-2) and TRBJ2-5; D is undetermined. CDR1 LGHDT and CDR2 YNNKEL come from the germline V gene (reference sequence). The CDR3 length is 14 residues. The germline V and J ends were trimmed by 1 base and 7 bases, with 13 bases remaining between them. The CDR3: CASSQVVGAGTQYF. The CDR3 DNA follows: TGTGCCAGCAGCCAAGTGGTTGGCGCAGGGACCCAGTACTTC.

The V call is TRBV5-5, the J call TRBJ1-6; D gene ambiguous. Germline V gene sequence: CDR1 SGHKS, CDR2 YYEKEE (reference sequence). The CDR3 consists of 16 residues. V was pared by 5 bases and J by 0 bases, with 12 bases between. The CDR3 spells CASRAPRSSYNSPLHF. The CDR3, as DNA: TGTGCCAGCAGAGCCCCTAGGAGCTCCTATAATTCACCCCTCCACTTT.

V is TRBV7-2 and J is TRBJ1-3; the match to TRBD1 covers 7 bases. Germline V gives CDR1 SGHTA, CDR2 FQGNSA. V trimming: 3 bases; J trimming: 0 bases; junction bases outside the gene matches: 11. CDR3 length: 18 amino acids. CDR3 nucleotide sequence: TGTGCCAGCAGCTTCCTGGGGCAGGGGGTCCCCTCTGGAAACACCATATATTTT. As protein: CASSFLGQGVPSGNTIYF.

The rearrangement uses TRBV2 and TRBJ2-7, with 7 nucleotides matching TRBD1. The CDR3 covers 15 residues. Germline lookup yields CDR1 SNHLY and CDR2 FYNNEI. With 6 bases clipped from V and 2 bases from J, the junction kept 10 bases outside the gene matches. The CDR3 here is CASRVAGTDPYEQYF. CDR3 nucleotides: TGTGCCAGCAGAGTAGCCGGGACAGACCCCTACGAGCAGTACTTC.

The gene calls are TRBV27 and TRBJ1-4, with D perhaps matching TRBD1 (6 bases). Trimming stripped 4 bases from V and 3 bases from J, with 12 bases between. CDR1 is MNHEY and CDR2 is SMNVEV in the germline V gene (reference sequence). The CDR3 is 15 amino acids. CDR3 sequence (DNA): TGTGCCAGCAGTTATACAGGGTCCCCTAATGAAAAACTGTTTTTT. This codes for CASSYTGSPNEKLFF. The full variable domain, its missing parts supplied by reference TRBV27 and TRBJ1-4, is EAQVTQNPRYLITVTGKKLTVTCSQNMNHEYMSWYRQDPGLGLRQIYYSMNVEVTDKGDVPEGYKVSRKEKRNFPLILESPSPNQTSLYFCASSYTGSPNEKLFFGSGTQLSVL.

J is TRBJ2-7 and V is TRBV28; 9 bases line up with TRBD2. This CDR3 is 15 amino acids long. Germline V gene lookup returns CDR1 MDHEN and CDR2 SYDVKM. The V and J ends lost 5 bases and 3 bases, in that order; junction bases with no gene match: 8. The chain's CDR3 is CASSTPLAGNYEQYF. In DNA form, the CDR3 reads TGTGCCAGCAGTACACCTCTAGCGGGGAACTACGAGCAGTACTTC.

The V gene is TRBV9, the J gene TRBJ1-6; 7 bases map to TRBD1. The junction had 6 bases not matched to a gene; V was cut back by 0 bases and J by 9 bases. The CDR3 has 15 amino acids. Germline V gives CDR1 SGDLS, CDR2 YYNGEE. In DNA form, the CDR3 reads TGTGCCAGCAGCGTAGACAGGGGTAACAGTTCACCCCTCCACTTT. Translating gives CASSVDRGNSSPLHF.

The J gene is TRBJ1-2, the V gene TRBV30, with unresolved D. V dropped 6 bases and J dropped 0 bases, with 11 bases sitting between them. The CDR3 is 13 residues long. From germline, CDR1 is GTSNPN and CDR2 SVGIG (reference sequence). CDR3 nucleotides: TGTGCCTGTCTAGCGAGCCCTAACTATGGCTACACCTTC. This codes for CACLASPNYGYTF.

The chain is built from TRBV9 and TRBJ2-6, with D possibly TRBD2 on 7 matching bases. CDR1 and CDR2 (germline): SGDLS, YYNGEE. The CDR3 sequence is 20 residues long. Trimming left V 0 bases short and J 0 bases short, with 19 bases between. In nucleotides, the CDR3 is TGTGCCAGCAGCGTAGACGGCGGGGGCCTGGACCTCTCTGGGGCCAACGTCCTGACTTTC. This sequence encodes CASSVDGGGLDLSGANVLTF.

The J gene is TRBJ2-3, the V gene TRBV9; TRBD2 aligns across 9 bases. The CDR3 is 15 residues long. Germline-derived CDR1 and CDR2 are SGDLS and YYNGEE. Germline trimming cut 3 bases from V and 2 bases from J; bases unmatched to any gene: 4. The CDR3 spells CASSGLAGNTDTQYF. The CDR3 DNA sequence: TGTGCCAGCAGCGGGCTAGCGGGGAACACAGATACGCAGTATTTT.

This clone was seen a few times. Distinct nucleotide sequences in the sample also encode this CDR3. The CDR3 nucleotides are TGTGCCAGCTCACCTTCTAGCACAGATACGCAGTATTTT. Translation gives CASSPSSTDTQYF. The chain links TRBV18 to TRBJ2-3; D unresolved. The V gene lost 3 bases and the J gene lost 0 bases, with 4 bases spanning the gap. The germline V gene encodes CDR1 KGHSH and CDR2 LQKENI. The CDR3 extends over 13 amino acids.

This clone was recorded only once. The chain carries TRBV18 and TRBJ2-5; D remains ambiguous. The CDR3 consists of 11 residues. The V end lost 4 bases, the J end lost 3 bases, and 3 bases lay between the germline ends. CDR1 and CDR2 from the germline V gene are KGHSH and LQKENI. Here the CDR3 reads CASSRKETQYF. CDR3 in DNA: TGTGCCAGCTCACGTAAAGAGACCCAGTACTTC. The whole variable domain, filled in from reference TRBV18 and TRBJ2-5, reads NAGVMQNPRHLVRRRGQEARLRCSPMKGHSHVYWYRQLPEEGLKFMVYLQKENIIDESGMPKERFSAEFPKEGPSILRIQQVVRGDSAAYFCASSRKETQYFGPGTRLLVL.

The sample holds one count of this clone. This chain joins TRBV5-1 and TRBJ2-2; D ambiguous. In germline, CDR1 is SGHRS, CDR2 YFSETQ. This CDR3 has 13 amino acids. Trimming cost V 2 bases and J 6 bases, with 8 bases left between them. CDR3 in amino acids: CASSFQLAGELFF. In nucleotides, the CDR3 is TGCGCCAGCAGCTTCCAGTTGGCCGGGGAGCTGTTTTTT.

The gene calls are TRBV5-1 and TRBJ2-1, with D perhaps matching TRBD2 (6 bases). Germline values: CDR1 SGHRS, CDR2 YFSETQ. The CDR3 contains 17 residues. The V and J ends lost 4 bases and 5 bases respectively, with 22 bases between them. The CDR3, as DNA: TGCGCCAGCAGCCCATTACCCCTAGCGACTCCTAACAATGAGCAGTTCTTC. This translates into CASSPLPLATPNNEQFF.

This clone came up once. The chain combines TRBV9 with TRBJ2-3; possibly TRBD2 for D (5 bases). The ends were cut back, 0 bases at V and 6 bases at J, with 8 bases in the middle. The CDR3 totals 13 residues. Germline CDR1 is SGDLS and CDR2 is YYNGEE. CDR3 bases: TGTGCCAGCAGCGTAGGCGGGCCGGATACGCAGTATTTT. Encoded protein: CASSVGGPDTQYF.